This is a list of T cell receptor beta chains from one sample in a study of shared clonotypes between healthy human individuals. Only in-frame clones appear in the TCRdb table, and some are missing; sequencing was by immunoSEQ multiplex PCR. This table holds about 2 million clones, roughly 94% found once. Sequences were obtained from naive CD8+ T cells sorted from blood. These receptors all come from a man aged 18 to 35 in good health. The CDR3 runs from the conserved cysteine through the conserved F or W.

TRBJ2-7	TRBV11-2	CASSQLYGQGTYEQYF
TRBJ1-5	TRBV30	CAWSVHGGNQPQHF
TRBJ2-7	TRBV23-1	CASSQGLAGGSREQYF
TRBJ2-1	TRBV29-1	CSVGAGFYNEQFF
TRBJ2-7	TRBV30	CAWSPLYEQYF
TRBJ2-7	TRBV13	CASSLERDYEQYF
TRBJ2-4	TRBV6-6	CASRSFSTEDFDIQYF
TRBJ2-3	TRBV4-3	CASSQDRGTGWIDTQYF
TRBJ2-3	TRBV7-3	CASSLKASGEEDTQYF
TRBJ1-1	TRBV6-1	CASSELEAFF
TRBJ2-4	TRBV7-9	CASSYTSANIQYF
TRBJ2-7	TRBV7-9	CASSSSEVTYEQYF
TRBJ1-1	TRBV7-9	CASSLTVTNTEAFF
TRBJ2-6	TRBV27	CASSPGQGSGANVLTF
TRBJ1-3	TRBV28	CASSSVGSSGNTIYF
TRBJ2-1	TRBV5-6	CASSSEAEGQHEQFF
TRBJ1-5	TRBV30	CAWSLVQGALGNQPQHF
TRBJ2-7	TRBV5-1	CASSLGANYEQYF